These 28 T cell receptor beta chains share one sample of origin, sequenced in a study of T cells of healthy individuals. Using its own MiXCR run on the 5' RACE reads, TCRdb lists one record per CDR3 protein. The repertoire holds 60,000 to 70,000 distinct CDR3 sequences, with about 16% as singletons. The receptors originated from a human donor in good health.

The chain employs TRBV6-4 and TRBJ2-2; D is perhaps TRBD2 (6 bases). From germline, CDR1 is MRHNA and CDR2 SNTAGT. Trimming stripped 0 bases from V and 2 bases from J, with 13 bases between. This CDR3 is built from 17 residues. This CDR3 is CASSDSSLGSNTGELFF. As DNA, the CDR3 is TGTGCCAGCAGTGACTCGAGTCTCGGGAGCAACACCGGGGAGCTGTTTTTT.

This clonotype was counted at least ten times. J is TRBJ1-1 and V is TRBV20-1; 9 nucleotides agree with TRBD1. This CDR3 is built from 14 residues. Germline values: CDR1 DFQATT, CDR2 SNEGSKA (reference sequence). The trim removed 5 bases at V and 4 bases at J, leaving 8 bases unmatched. In DNA, the CDR3 is TGCAGTGCTCAGGGGGGACAGGGTGGCACTGAAGCTTTCTTT. Its translation is CSAQGGQGGTEAFF.

This chain links TRBV7-2 with TRBJ2-7; TRBD2 might be the D (6 bases). Germline V CDR1 and CDR2: SGHTA, FQGNSA. The V end lost 6 bases, the J end lost 3 bases, and 18 bases lay between the germline ends. There are 15 residues in the CDR3. The CDR3, as DNA: TGTGCCAGCAGGTCCGTCCGGGACTCTCACTACGAGCAGTACTTC. Amino acid sequence: CASRSVRDSHYEQYF.

Worth noting for this clonotype: A read error is possible here, since a much larger clone lies one base away. The chain couples TRBV5-1 to TRBJ2-7; TRBD1 agrees at 9 bases. This CDR3 has 15 residues. Germline values: CDR1 SGHRS, CDR2 YFSETQ. The V and J ends lost 4 bases and 5 bases, in that order; junction bases with no gene match: 10. This CDR3 reads CASSQYRGLSNEQYF. In DNA, the CDR3 is TGCGCCAGCAGCCAATACAGGGGGCTTAGCAACGAGCAGTACTTC.

About this clonotype: A much bigger clone sits one base away, suggesting this may be a read error. The chain recombines TRBV4-1 with TRBJ2-5; the D gene could be TRBD1 or TRBD2 (5 bases each). Per the germline V gene, CDR1 is MGHRA and CDR2 is YSYEKL. The CDR3 extends over 15 amino acids. CDR3 sequence reads: CASSQEGGQGEAQYF. CDR3 nucleotides: TGCGCCAGCAGCCAAGAAGGCGGTCAGGGAGAGGCCCAGTACTTC.

There are a few counts of this clonotype. This chain uses TRBV30 with TRBJ2-3; 7 positions agree with TRBD2. The germline V gene encodes CDR1 GTSNPN and CDR2 SVGIG (reference sequence). Losses at the gene ends were 1 base for V and 3 bases for J; bases not matched to a gene: 1. The CDR3 totals 13 residues. CDR3 in amino acids: CAWSEGGTDTQYF. CDR3 coding DNA: TGTGCCTGGAGTGAGGGAGGGACAGATACGCAGTATTTT.

This clonotype was recorded many times. The rearrangement joins TRBV7-9 to TRBJ1-1, with 7 bases that match TRBD1. This CDR3 has 15 amino acids. CDR1 is SEHNR and CDR2 is FQNEAQ in the germline V gene (reference sequence). V shed 3 bases, J shed 0 bases, and the junction held 4 bases outside the gene matches. In DNA form, the CDR3 reads TGTGCCAGCAGCTTCCACAGGGGATTGAACACTGAAGCTTTCTTT. Translation: CASSFHRGLNTEAFF.

This clonotype has only a few counts. The rearrangement joins TRBV6-5 to TRBJ1-1; possible D gene TRBD1, 5 bases. V dropped 2 bases and J dropped 5 bases, with 15 bases sitting between them. Germline CDR1 MNHEY, CDR2 SVGAGI. CDR3 length equals 15 residues. The CDR3 sequence is CASSYQRGAGTEAFF. In DNA form, the CDR3 reads TGTGCCAGCAGTTACCAACGGGGCGCGGGGACTGAAGCTTTCTTT.

This clonotype was recorded at least ten times. V gene TRBV29-1 combines with J gene TRBJ2-1, with no clear D. The CDR3 consists of 12 residues. Germline loops: CDR1 SQVTM, CDR2 ANQGSEA. V gave up 6 bases and J gave up 9 bases, with 15 bases separating them. For the CDR3, the DNA is TGCAGCGTATCATCCGAGTCTCTTGAGCAGTTCTTC. As protein: CSVSSESLEQFF.

This clonotype was detected many times. The chain recombines TRBV2 with TRBJ2-7; no clear D gene. Trimming removed 2 bases at V and 8 bases at J, with 7 bases between. The CDR3 runs 11 residues. Germline V gives CDR1 SNHLY, CDR2 FYNNEI. The CDR3 DNA reads TGTGCCAGCAGTGAAAGTCTGAAGCAGTACTTC. Amino acids: CASSESLKQYF.

The gene calls are TRBV7-8 and TRBJ1-4; 7 nucleotides match TRBD1. The V segment lost 5 bases and the J segment 0 bases; nucleotides outside the gene matches: 3. The germline gives CDR1 SGHVS, CDR2 FQNEAQ. The length of the CDR3 is 15 residues. The CDR3: CASSRQGATNEKLFF. The CDR3 DNA reads as TGTGCCAGCAGCCGACAGGGTGCAACTAATGAAAAACTGTTTTTT.

At least ten counts were recorded for this clonotype. The chain recombines TRBV15 with TRBJ2-7; D not resolved. This CDR3 is 19 amino acids long. The ends were cut back, 0 bases at V and 3 bases at J, with 24 bases in the middle. CDR1 is LNHNV, CDR2 YYDKDF, per germline (reference sequence). The CDR3 DNA sequence: TGTGCCACCAGCAGAGATCGTGGGCTCCTCTCTCTCTCCCACTACGAGCAGTACTTC. It specifies CATSRDRGLLSLSHYEQYF.

This clonotype was counted between two and nine times. The chain links TRBV9 to TRBJ2-5; a possible D gene is TRBD2 (6 bases). CDR3 length equals 14 residues. V gave up 0 bases and J gave up 3 bases, with 9 bases separating them. CDR1 and CDR2 from the germline V gene are SGDLS and YYNGEE. The CDR3 DNA follows: TGTGCCAGCAGCGTAGGGCCGGGAGAAGAGACCCAGTACTTC. This gives the protein CASSVGPGEETQYF. The variable domain in full, with the rest retrieved from reference TRBV9 and TRBJ2-5, is DSGVTQTPKHLITATGQRVTLRCSPRSGDLSVYWYQQSLDQGLQFLIQYYNGEERAKGNILERFSAQQFPDLHSELNLSSLELGDSALYFCASSVGPGEETQYFGPGTRLLVL.

This clonotype was observed at least ten times. The chain uses TRBV29-1 and TRBJ2-1, with D uncertain. V lost 3 bases and J 7 bases, leaving 10 bases between the germline ends. The germline gives CDR1 SQVTM, CDR2 ANQGSEA. CDR3 length: 12 residues. In DNA form, the CDR3 reads TGCAGCGTTGAGAAGGAGAGTAATGAGCAGTTCTTC. As protein: CSVEKESNEQFF.

This clonotype has only a few counts. This chain uses TRBV20-1 with TRBJ2-5; D uncertain. The CDR3 loop spans 10 amino acids. The germline gives CDR1 DFQATT, CDR2 SNEGSKA (reference sequence). Deletions cut 1 base from V and 5 bases from J, with 2 bases between. The CDR3 protein is CSARAETQYF. CDR3 in DNA: TGCAGTGCTAGAGCTGAGACCCAGTACTTC.

This clonotype has at least ten counts. This sequence joins TRBV4-2 and TRBJ2-2, with D tentatively TRBD2 (5 bases). The CDR3 totals 17 residues. Trimming removed 2 bases from V and 5 bases from J, with 18 bases in between. The germline V gene has CDR1 LGHNA and CDR2 YNFKEQ. The DNA for the CDR3 is TGTGCCAGCAGCCAATCGTCTGAGGGAATGAGGACCGGGGAGCTGTTTTTT. Amino acids: CASSQSSEGMRTGELFF.

The rearrangement joins TRBV3-1 to TRBJ2-2; 10 nucleotides line up with TRBD2. In germline, CDR1 is LGHDT, CDR2 YNNKEL (reference sequence). V shed 4 bases, J shed 2 bases, and the junction held 4 bases outside the gene matches. The CDR3 consists of 16 residues. CDR3 region: CASSLRTSGNTGELFF. CDR3 coding DNA: TGTGCCAGCAGCCTGCGGACTAGCGGAAACACCGGGGAGCTGTTTTTT.

The V gene is TRBV7-3, the J gene TRBJ2-5, with TRBD1 matching over 7 bases. This CDR3 region has 15 residues. Trimming removed 3 bases from V and 2 bases from J; junction bases left unmatched: 6. The germline CDR1 and CDR2 sequences are SGHTA and FQGTGA. The CDR3, as DNA: TGTGCCAGCAGCTTGGGGAACAGGGGACAAGAGACCCAGTACTTC. Amino acids: CASSLGNRGQETQYF.

This clonotype was observed at least ten times. This rearrangement joins TRBV6-4 to TRBJ1-1, with TRBD1 identical over 8 bases. With V trimmed by 6 bases and J by 1 base, 7 bases remained unmatched. This CDR3 has 15 residues. Germline-derived CDR1 and CDR2 are MRHNA and SNTAGT. Here the CDR3 reads CASSQAGGGNTEAFF. CDR3 nucleotide sequence: TGTGCCAGCAGCCAGGCAGGGGGCGGGAACACTGAAGCTTTCTTT.

A few counts support this clonotype. The chain combines TRBV2 with TRBJ1-5, with D unclear. This CDR3 is built from 14 residues. V lost 5 bases and J 1 base, leaving 9 bases between the germline ends. Germline V gene lookup returns CDR1 SNHLY and CDR2 FYNNEI. CDR3 protein: CASSSDGSNQPQHF. CDR3 sequence (DNA): TGTGCCAGCAGTTCCGACGGGAGCAATCAGCCCCAGCATTTT. Full variable domain (outside the CDR3, taken from reference TRBV2 and TRBJ1-5): EPEVTQTPSHQVTQMGQEVILRCVPISNHLYFYWYRQILGQKVEFLVSFYNNEISEKSEIFDDQFSVERPDGSNFTLKIRSTKLEDSAMYFCASSSDGSNQPQHFGDGTRLSIL.

In its sample, this clonotype was seen a few times. The V call is TRBV20-1, the J call TRBJ2-3; TRBD2 agrees at 7 bases. The trim removed 1 base at V and 2 bases at J, leaving 6 bases unmatched. Germline V CDR1 and CDR2: DFQATT, SNEGSKA (reference sequence). The CDR3 sequence is 15 residues long. The CDR3 DNA reads TGCAGTGCTAGAGTGGGGGGGGGGGTCACAGATACGCAGTATTTT. It specifies CSARVGGGVTDTQYF.

V is TRBV11-1 and J is TRBJ2-7, with a tentative D call TRBD2 (6 bases). CDR3 length: 15 residues. Germline V gives CDR1 SGHAT, CDR2 FQDESV (reference sequence). V lost 5 bases and J lost 6, with 20 bases in between. The CDR3 reads CASSDQGREAGEQYF. CDR3 nucleotides: TGTGCCAGCAGCGACCAGGGCCGGGAAGCGGGCGAGCAGTACTTC.

The CDR3 region has the DNA TGTGCCAGCAGCGCCCTAGCGGGAGGGCCGAGAAATGAGCAGTTCTTC. The encoded protein is CASSALAGGPRNEQFF. The chain joins TRBV9 to TRBJ2-1, with 12 bases aligning to TRBD2. Germline lookup yields CDR1 SGDLS and CDR2 YYNGEE. V shed 3 bases, J shed 7 bases, and the junction held 8 bases outside the gene matches. This CDR3 has 16 residues.

This clonotype was detected many times. CDR3 DNA: TGTGCCAGCAGCCCCGAGATCAGGGGCTATGGCTACACCTTC. This gives the protein CASSPEIRGYGYTF. The chain employs TRBV6-5 and TRBJ1-2; perhaps TRBD1 as D (6 bases). This CDR3 is 14 amino acids long. Germline lookup yields CDR1 MNHEY and CDR2 SVGAGI. Trimming removed 6 bases at V and 4 bases at J, with 15 bases between.

The chain carries TRBV5-1 and TRBJ1-5, with TRBD1 identical over 7 bases. The CDR3 is 16 residues long. V shed 4 bases and J 7 bases; nucleotides not matched to a gene: 14. CDR1 and CDR2 (germline): SGHRS, YFSETQ. CDR3 coding DNA: TGCGCCAGCAGCCTGACTGAGACAGGGTCCCACCAGCCCCAGCATTTT. Its translation is CASSLTETGSHQPQHF.

This clonotype was detected only a few times. The chain uses TRBV3-1 and TRBJ2-5; the match to TRBD2 covers 9 bases. V was pared by 0 bases and J by 3 bases, with 14 bases of the junction left unmatched. In germline, CDR1 is LGHDT, CDR2 YNNKEL (reference sequence). This CDR3 has 19 residues. The CDR3 spells CASSQEGLLSGGPEETQYF. As DNA, the CDR3 is TGTGCCAGCAGCCAAGAAGGTCTGTTGAGCGGGGGGCCGGAAGAGACCCAGTACTTC.

This clonotype was observed a few times. The chain's CDR3 is CATSRDRATYEQYF. The CDR3 nucleotides read TGTGCCACCAGCAGGGACAGGGCCACCTACGAGCAGTACTTC. This sequence joins TRBV15 and TRBJ2-7, with TRBD1 identical over 8 bases. V gave up 3 bases and J gave up 2 bases; unmatched junction bases: 3. CDR1 and CDR2 from the germline V gene are LNHNV and YYDKDF (reference sequence). The CDR3 spans 14 residues.

Worth noting for this clonotype: One base away lies a much larger clone, so this may be a sequencing read error. This rearrangement joins TRBV6-4 to TRBJ2-6; 8 nucleotides align to TRBD2. The CDR3 spans 16 residues. In germline, CDR1 is MRHNA, CDR2 SNTAGT. The CDR3 coding sequence is TGTGTCAGCAGTGGCCGTAGCGGGATTGGGGCCAACGTCCTGACTTTC. This sequence encodes CVSSGRSGIGANVLTF.